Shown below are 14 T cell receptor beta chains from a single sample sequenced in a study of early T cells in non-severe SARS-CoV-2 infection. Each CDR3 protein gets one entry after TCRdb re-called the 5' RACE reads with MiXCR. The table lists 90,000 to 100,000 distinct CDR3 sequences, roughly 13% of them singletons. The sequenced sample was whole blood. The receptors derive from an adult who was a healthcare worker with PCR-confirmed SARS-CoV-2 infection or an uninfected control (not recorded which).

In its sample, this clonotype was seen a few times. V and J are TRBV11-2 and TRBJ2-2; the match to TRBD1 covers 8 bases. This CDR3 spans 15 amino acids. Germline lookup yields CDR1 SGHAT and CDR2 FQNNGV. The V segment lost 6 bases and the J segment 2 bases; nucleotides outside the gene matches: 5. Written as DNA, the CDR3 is TGTGCCAGCAGTCGCCAGGGGGCAAACACCGGGGAGCTGTTTTTT. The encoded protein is CASSRQGANTGELFF.

The DNA of the CDR3 is TGTGCCAGCAGCCTCATTCCGAACACTGAAGCTTTCTTT. Amino acids: CASSLIPNTEAFF. This sequence joins TRBV3-1 and TRBJ1-1; D is unresolved. The V and J ends lost 4 bases and 1 base respectively, with 7 bases between them. The CDR3 contains 13 residues. The V gene's germline CDR1 is LGHDT and CDR2 YNNKEL (reference sequence).

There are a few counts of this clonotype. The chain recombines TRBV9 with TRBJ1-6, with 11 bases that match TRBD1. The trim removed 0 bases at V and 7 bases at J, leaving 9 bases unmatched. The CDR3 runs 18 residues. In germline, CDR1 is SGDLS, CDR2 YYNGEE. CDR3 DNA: TGTGCCAGCAGCGTAGGTTATGAGTGGGACAGGGGGAATTCACCCCTCCACTTT. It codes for CASSVGYEWDRGNSPLHF.

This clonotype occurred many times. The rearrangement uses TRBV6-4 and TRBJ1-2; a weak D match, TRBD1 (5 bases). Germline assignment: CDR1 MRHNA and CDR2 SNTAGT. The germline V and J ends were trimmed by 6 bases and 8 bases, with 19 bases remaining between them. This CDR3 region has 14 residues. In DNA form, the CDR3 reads TGTGCCAGCAGAGACACTGCAGGGTCTGGAGGCTACACCTTC. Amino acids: CASRDTAGSGGYTF.

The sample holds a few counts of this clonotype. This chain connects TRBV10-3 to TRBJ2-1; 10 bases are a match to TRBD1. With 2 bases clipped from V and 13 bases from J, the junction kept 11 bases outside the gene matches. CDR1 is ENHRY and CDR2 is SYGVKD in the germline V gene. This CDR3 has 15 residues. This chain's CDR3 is CAISEPGQGKFEQFF. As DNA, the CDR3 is TGTGCCATCAGTGAGCCGGGACAGGGGAAGTTCGAACAGTTCTTC.

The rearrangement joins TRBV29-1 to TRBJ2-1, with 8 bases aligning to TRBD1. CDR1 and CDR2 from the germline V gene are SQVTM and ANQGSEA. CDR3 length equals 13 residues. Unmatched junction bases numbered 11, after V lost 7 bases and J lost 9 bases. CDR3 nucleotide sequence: TGCAGCGCCCGACAGGGGATCGGGTTTGAGCAGTTCTTC. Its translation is CSARQGIGFEQFF.

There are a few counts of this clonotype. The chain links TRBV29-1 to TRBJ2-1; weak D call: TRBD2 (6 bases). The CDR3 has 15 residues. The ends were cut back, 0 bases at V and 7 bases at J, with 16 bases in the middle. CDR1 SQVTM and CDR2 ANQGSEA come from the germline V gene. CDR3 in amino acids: CSVEDMSVLANEQFF. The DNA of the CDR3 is TGCAGCGTTGAAGATATGTCGGTGCTAGCGAATGAGCAGTTCTTC.

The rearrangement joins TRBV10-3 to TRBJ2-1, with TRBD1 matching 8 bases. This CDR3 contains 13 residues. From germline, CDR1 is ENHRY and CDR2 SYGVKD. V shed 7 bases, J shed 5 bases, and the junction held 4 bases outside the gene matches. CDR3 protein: CAINPTGDNEQFF. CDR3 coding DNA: TGTGCCATCAACCCGACAGGGGACAATGAGCAGTTCTTC.

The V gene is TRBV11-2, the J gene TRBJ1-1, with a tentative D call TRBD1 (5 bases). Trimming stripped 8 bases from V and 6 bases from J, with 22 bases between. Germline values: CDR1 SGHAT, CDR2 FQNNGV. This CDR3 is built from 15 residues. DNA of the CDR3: TGTGCCAGCTACCCAGGGATTAGGGCGGGCGCTGAAGCTTTCTTT. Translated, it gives CASYPGIRAGAEAFF.

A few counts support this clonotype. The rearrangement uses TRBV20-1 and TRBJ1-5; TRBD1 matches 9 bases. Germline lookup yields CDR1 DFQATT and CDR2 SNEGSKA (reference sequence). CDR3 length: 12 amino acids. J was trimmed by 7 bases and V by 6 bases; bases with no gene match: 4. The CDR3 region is CSAPQGAQPQHF. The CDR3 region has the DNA TGCAGTGCACCACAGGGGGCCCAGCCCCAGCATTTT.

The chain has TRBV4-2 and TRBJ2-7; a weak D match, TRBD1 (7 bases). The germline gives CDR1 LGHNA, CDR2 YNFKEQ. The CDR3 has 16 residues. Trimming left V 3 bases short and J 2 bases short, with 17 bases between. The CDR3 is CASSQEGAGPAYEQYF. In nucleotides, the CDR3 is TGTGCCAGCAGCCAGGAGGGGGCGGGACCGGCCTACGAGCAGTACTTC.

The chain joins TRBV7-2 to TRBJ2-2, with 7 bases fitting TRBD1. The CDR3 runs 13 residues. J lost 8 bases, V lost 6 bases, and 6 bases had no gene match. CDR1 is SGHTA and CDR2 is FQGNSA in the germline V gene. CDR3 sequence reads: CASRPTGVGELFF. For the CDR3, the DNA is TGTGCCAGCAGACCAACAGGGGTTGGGGAGCTGTTTTTT.

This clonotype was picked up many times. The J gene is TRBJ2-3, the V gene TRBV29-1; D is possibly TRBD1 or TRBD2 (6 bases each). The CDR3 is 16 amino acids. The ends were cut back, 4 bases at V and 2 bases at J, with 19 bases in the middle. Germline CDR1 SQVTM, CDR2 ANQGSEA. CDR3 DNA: TGCAGCGTTGCGGGGGCAGGGGATGGAGCCACAGATACGCAGTATTTT. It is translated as CSVAGAGDGATDTQYF.

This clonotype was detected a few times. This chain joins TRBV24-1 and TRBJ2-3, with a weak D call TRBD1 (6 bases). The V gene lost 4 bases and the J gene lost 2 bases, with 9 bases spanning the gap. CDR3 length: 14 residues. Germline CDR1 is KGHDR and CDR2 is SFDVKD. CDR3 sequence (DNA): TGTGCCACCAGTGACCCAGGGGCCACAGATACGCAGTATTTT. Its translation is CATSDPGATDTQYF.